The 18 T cell receptor beta chains below were found in one sample sequenced in a study of T cells after yellow fever vaccination. TCRdb re-analysed the 5' RACE reads in MiXCR, keeping a single row per CDR3 protein. This sample has around 300,000 distinct CDR3 sequences, with roughly 4.3% found just once. The input for sequencing was PBMCs, taken 5 days after the yellow fever booster vaccination. Receptor source: a man younger than 30 who received the YFV17D yellow fever vaccine.

The chain has TRBV7-2 and TRBJ2-2; possible D gene TRBD2, 6 bases. CDR3 length: 17 residues. Trimming removed 5 bases from V and 5 bases from J, with 21 bases in between. Germline values: CDR1 SGHTA, CDR2 FQGNSA. The CDR3 sequence: CASSPRQGLRRTGELFF. CDR3 sequence (DNA): TGTGCCAGCAGCCCCCGGCAGGGACTTCGAAGGACCGGGGAGCTGTTTTTT.

The chain recombines TRBV3-1 with TRBJ1-2; 8 positions agree with TRBD1. Germline V gene data show CDR1 as LGHDT and CDR2 as YNNKEL (reference sequence). CDR3 length: 16 amino acids. Trimming at V came to 1 base and at J to 4 bases, leaving 8 bases not matched to a gene. This CDR3 reads CASSQAFGRGLYGYTF. CDR3 sequence (DNA): TGTGCCAGCAGCCAAGCATTTGGCAGGGGGCTCTATGGCTACACCTTC.

This clonotype turned up a few times. The genes are TRBV12-3 or TRBV12-4 and TRBJ1-4; 7 nucleotides line up with TRBD1. Trimming at V came to 7 bases and at J to 4 bases, leaving 6 bases not matched to a gene. The CDR3 totals 14 residues. The CDR3 here is CASIQGWGNEKLFF. The DNA of the CDR3 is TGTGCCAGCATACAGGGGTGGGGTAATGAAAAACTGTTTTTT.

In this sample, this clonotype turned up a few times. V usage is TRBV20-1 and J usage is TRBJ2-7, with 8 bases lining up with TRBD1. Germline lookup yields CDR1 DFQATT and CDR2 SNEGSKA (reference sequence). The V segment lost 4 bases and the J segment 0 bases; nucleotides outside the gene matches: 5. The CDR3 is 14 residues long. In DNA form, the CDR3 reads TGCAGTGCTAAGTACAGGGGGAGCTCCTACGAGCAGTACTTC. It is translated as CSAKYRGSSYEQYF.

This clonotype appeared a few times. The chain links TRBV6-5 to TRBJ2-2; no clear D gene. Germline-derived CDR1 and CDR2 are MNHEY and SVGAGI. The V end was cut by 2 bases, the J end by 5 bases, with 15 bases between. CDR3 length: 16 residues. Here the CDR3 DNA reads TGTGCCAGCAGTTACCAGGCGCCGCTACGGACCGGGGAGCTGTTTTTT. Its protein is CASSYQAPLRTGELFF.

As DNA, the CDR3 is TGTGCCAGCAGCTTAGGGGCAGAGAATCAGCCCCAGCATTTT. This sequence encodes CASSLGAENQPQHF. The chain employs TRBV7-9 and TRBJ1-5; D is unresolved. The CDR3 has 14 residues. In germline, CDR1 is SEHNR, CDR2 FQNEAQ (reference sequence). Trimming removed 1 base at V and 4 bases at J, with 8 bases between.

V gene TRBV5-6 combines with J gene TRBJ2-3; no reliable D call. This CDR3 has 14 amino acids. CDR1 SGHDT and CDR2 YYEEEE come from the germline V gene. Trimming removed 1 base from V and 4 bases from J, with 10 bases in between. In DNA, the CDR3 is TGTGCCAGCAGCTTGTTCAGTCCCGCAGATACGCAGTATTTT. Amino acid sequence: CASSLFSPADTQYF.

This clonotype has only a few counts. This chain uses TRBV6-5 with TRBJ2-7; 8 bases are shared with TRBD1. The CDR3 covers 14 residues. CDR1 MNHEY and CDR2 SVGAGI come from the germline V gene. J gave up 6 bases and V 6 bases, and 10 bases lay outside the gene matches. The DNA of the CDR3 is TGTGCCAGCAGGCCCGAGGTCAGGGGGCCCGAGCAGTACGTC. This translates into CASRPEVRGPEQYV.

This clonotype turned up a few times. The chain has TRBV4-3 and TRBJ2-3, with TRBD2 as a possible D gene (6 bases). The V gene lost 4 bases and the J gene lost 2 bases, with 22 bases spanning the gap. The CDR3 length is 18 residues. Germline assignment: CDR1 LGHNA and CDR2 YSLEER. CDR3 amino acids: CASSPRRGSYSTTDTQYF. CDR3 DNA sequence: TGCGCCAGCAGCCCTCGGCGGGGATCATATTCAACCACAGATACGCAGTATTTT.

In its sample, this clonotype was seen many times. The rearrangement uses TRBV4-3 and TRBJ1-1, with D unclear. Germline lookup yields CDR1 LGHNA and CDR2 YSLEER. The V end lost 1 base, the J end lost 9 bases, and 18 bases lay between the germline ends. The length of the CDR3 is 15 residues. The CDR3: CASSQVYSQDHQAFF. In DNA form, the CDR3 reads TGCGCCAGCAGCCAAGTATATTCCCAGGATCACCAAGCTTTCTTT.

The chain joins TRBV5-1 to TRBJ2-3; D tentatively fits TRBD1 or TRBD2 (5 bases each). The CDR3 totals 14 residues. Trimming left V 3 bases short and J 6 bases short, with 14 bases between. The germline gives CDR1 SGHRS, CDR2 YFSETQ. CDR3 coding DNA: TGCGCCAGCAGCTGGCCCCGAGGGGCGGATACGCAGTATTTT. Its protein is CASSWPRGADTQYF.

The V and J genes are TRBV7-2 and TRBJ2-3; D is possibly TRBD1 (6 bases). The V and J ends lost 5 bases and 7 bases respectively, with 10 bases between them. There are 12 residues in the CDR3. Germline CDR1 reads SGHTA; CDR2 reads FQGNSA. CDR3 in amino acids: CASSIQGNTQYF. CDR3 DNA sequence: TGTGCCAGCAGCATACAGGGTAATACGCAGTATTTT.

This clonotype was observed a few times. Written as DNA, the CDR3 is TGCAGCGTCGCAGTCAGTGACACTGAAGCTTTCTTT. Translating it yields CSVAVSDTEAFF. The J gene is TRBJ1-1, the V gene TRBV29-1; D remains ambiguous. V shed 6 bases and J shed 3 bases, with 11 bases lying between them. Germline loops: CDR1 SQVTM, CDR2 ANQGSEA. This CDR3 spans 12 amino acids.

The CDR3 reads CASSNGAGGSGAFF. The CDR3 DNA sequence: TGTGCCAGCAGCAACGGGGCAGGGGGTAGTGGGGCTTTCTTT. V gene TRBV7-3 combines with J gene TRBJ1-1; 7 nucleotides match TRBD1. Unmatched junction bases numbered 14, after V lost 5 bases and J lost 11 bases. This CDR3 has 14 amino acids. Germline CDR1 SGHTA, CDR2 FQGTGA.

This clonotype was seen many times. The chain couples TRBV6-2 or TRBV6-3 to TRBJ2-2, with 8 bases that match TRBD1. Germline lookup yields CDR1 MNHEY and CDR2 SVGEGT. CDR3 length: 20 residues. Trimming at V came to 5 bases and at J to 1 base, leaving 18 bases not matched to a gene. The CDR3 nucleotides are TGTGCCAGCAGTCCTCACCTTCACGACAGGGGCGGTTTGAACACCGGGGAGCTGTTTTTT. This sequence encodes CASSPHLHDRGGLNTGELFF.

The table lists this clonotype with a few counts. The rearrangement uses TRBV7-2 and TRBJ1-1, with unresolved D. Germline CDR1 and CDR2: SGHTA and FQGNSA. Trimming cost V 2 bases and J 6 bases, with 10 bases left between them. The CDR3 sequence is 13 residues long. CDR3 DNA sequence: TGTGCCAGCAGCTTATTTGGGGTCCCTGAAGCTTTCTTT. This translates into CASSLFGVPEAFF.

The V gene is TRBV4-1, the J gene TRBJ1-2; 8 positions agree with TRBD1. V lost 6 bases to trimming and J lost 6 bases; unmatched junction nucleotides: 15. The CDR3 sequence is 16 residues long. Germline V gene lookup returns CDR1 MGHRA and CDR2 YSYEKL. CDR3 protein: CASRFTGTGKADGYTF. CDR3 bases: TGCGCCAGCAGATTTACCGGGACAGGCAAAGCGGATGGCTACACCTTC.

This clonotype turned up a few times. This chain connects TRBV20-1 to TRBJ2-7; D is perhaps TRBD2 (5 bases). Germline V gene data show CDR1 as DFQATT and CDR2 as SNEGSKA (reference sequence). V lost 0 bases, J lost 4 bases, and 10 bases lay in between. The CDR3 loop spans 13 amino acids. In DNA form, the CDR3 reads TGCAGTGCTAGAGAGGGAACTAGTTACGAGCAGTACTTC. As protein: CSAREGTSYEQYF.